Shown below are 6 T cell receptor beta chains from a single sample sequenced in a study of identical twins. TCRdb redid the calling of the 5' RACE reads with MiXCR, one entry per CDR3 protein. The sample carries about 720,000 distinct CDR3 sequences, roughly 18% recorded once. The sample was also linked to a second study, of T cells expressing NK-cell markers.

Sequenced material: PBMCs. Every receptor here comes from a woman under 30 in good health.

The gene calls are TRBV11-1 and TRBJ2-5, with 7 nucleotides matching TRBD1. The CDR3 extends over 16 amino acids. V lost 5 bases to trimming and J lost 4 bases; unmatched junction nucleotides: 13. Per the germline V gene, CDR1 is SGHAT and CDR2 is FQDESV (reference sequence). In nucleotides, the CDR3 is TGTGCCAGCAGCCCAAGGGGGCTAGGGGGATTAGAGACCCAGTACTTC. Its translation is CASSPRGLGGLETQYF. Complete variable domain (other parts from reference TRBV11-1 and TRBJ2-5): EAEVAQSPRYKITEKSQAVAFWCDPISGHATLYWYRQILGQGPELLVQFQDESVVDDSQLPKDRFSAERLKGVDSTLKIQPAELGDSAMYLCASSPRGLGGLETQYFGPGTRLLVL.

This chain uses TRBV12-3 or TRBV12-4 with TRBJ2-7, with D maybe TRBD2 (6 bases). V was shortened by 5 bases and J by 2 bases, with 13 bases between the two germline ends. CDR3 length: 14 amino acids. The CDR3 sequence: CASSLSPGAYEQYF. In nucleotides, the CDR3 is TGTGCCAGCAGTCTCTCCCCGGGGGCCTACGAGCAGTACTTC.

The table lists this clonotype with a few counts. This rearrangement joins TRBV9 to TRBJ2-7; 7 bases map to TRBD2. This CDR3 comprises 15 residues. V lost 0 bases to trimming and J lost 0 bases; unmatched junction nucleotides: 3. CDR1 and CDR2 (germline): SGDLS, YYNGEE. As DNA, the CDR3 is TGTGCCAGCAGCGTAGACGCTAGCGGCTCCTACGAGCAGTACTTC. The encoded protein is CASSVDASGSYEQYF.

This clonotype was detected a few times. The chain links TRBV5-1 to TRBJ2-5, with 7 nucleotides matching TRBD2. Germline lookup yields CDR1 SGHRS and CDR2 YFSETQ. V was pared by 3 bases and J by 5 bases, with 1 base of the junction left unmatched. The CDR3 sequence is 12 residues long. The CDR3 is CASSWTRETQYF. In DNA form, the CDR3 reads TGCGCCAGCAGCTGGACTAGGGAGACCCAGTACTTC.

This clonotype was picked up many times. J is TRBJ2-3 and V is TRBV12-3 or TRBV12-4; no firm D call. The V and J ends lost 6 bases and 4 bases respectively, with 11 bases between them. The CDR3 has 13 amino acids. The CDR3 here is CASRGFGPDTQYF. The CDR3 DNA follows: TGTGCCAGCAGGGGGTTTGGCCCAGATACGCAGTATTTT.

CDR3 in DNA: TGTGCCAGCAGCTTAGGGTCCGGGACTAGCGTCAATGGGCAGTACTTC. This gives the protein CASSLGSGTSVNGQYF. The chain combines TRBV7-6 with TRBJ2-7; 10 bases map to TRBD2. Germline-derived CDR1 and CDR2 are SGHVS and FNYEAQ. The V segment lost 1 base and the J segment 9 bases; nucleotides outside the gene matches: 12. The CDR3 is 16 amino acids.